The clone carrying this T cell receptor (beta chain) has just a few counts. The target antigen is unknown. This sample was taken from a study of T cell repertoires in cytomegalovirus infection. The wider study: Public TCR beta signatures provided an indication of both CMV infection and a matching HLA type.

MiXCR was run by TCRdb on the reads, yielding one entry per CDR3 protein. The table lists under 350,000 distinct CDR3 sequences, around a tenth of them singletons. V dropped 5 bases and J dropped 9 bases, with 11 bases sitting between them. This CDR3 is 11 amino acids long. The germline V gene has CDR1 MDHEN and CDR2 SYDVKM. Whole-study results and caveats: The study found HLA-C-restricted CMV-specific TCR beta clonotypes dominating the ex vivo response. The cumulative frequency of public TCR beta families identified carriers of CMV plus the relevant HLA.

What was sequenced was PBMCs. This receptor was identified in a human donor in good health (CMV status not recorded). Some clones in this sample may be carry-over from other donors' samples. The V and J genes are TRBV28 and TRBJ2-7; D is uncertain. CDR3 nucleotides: TGTGCCAGCAGTGACCCTAGGCGGCAGTACTTC. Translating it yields CASSDPRRQYF.